The entry below describes one T cell receptor (beta chain). This clonotype was observed a handful of times. Its antigen is not yet known. Within one base of it there is no much larger clone, and no base qualities were kept. The entry originates in a study of CD8 T cells in ankylosing spondylitis (dated by TCRdb to 2017 to 2019). At the level of the whole study: T cell receptor beta repertoires were profiled in healthy donors and ankylosing spondylitis patients so that disease-linked TCR variants could be found. Peripheral blood samples were taken, and synovial fluid was additionally collected from ankylosing spondylitis patients. In total, the full study cohort was made up of roughly 100 healthy donors and about two dozen ankylosing spondylitis patients. Study-level results and caveats: According to the report, matched synovial fluid samples from ankylosing spondylitis patients were significantly enriched for the disease-linked clones. A TCR beta motif made up of several highly homologous amino acid variants appeared to be characteristic of blood from ankylosing spondylitis patients. Some TCR beta motif variants had previously been reported in synovial fluid and blood of reactive arthritis patients, which suggested common disease-initiation mechanisms. A CD8+ phenotype was shown by the disease-linked clones, which were found at relatively low frequencies in peripheral blood.

From the cysteine through the phenylalanine, the CDR3 covers 14 amino acids. The CDR3 DNA has 42 bases and is translated from base 1. The junction shows trimming of 4 bases on V and 3 bases on J, plus 9 bases between the germline ends. In the germline V gene, CDR1 corresponds to LGHNA and CDR2 to YNFKEQ. The sequencer was an Illumina HiSeq 2500. Quantitative 5'-RACE with molecular barcodes was the method used to prepare the TCR beta libraries. Regarding the original processing steps: A new computational method, built on a probabilistic model of VDJ rearrangement, was used to identify disease-linked TCR variants. The raw public data were reprocessed by TCRdb itself: fastp quality trimming at Q25, MiXCR clonotype calling, in-frame beta chains only. Rows are combined by CDR3 protein, so each entry shows the most common genes and DNA. These V and J calls originate from TCRdb's pipeline instead of the authors' own analysis. For this sample there are under 550,000 distinct CDR3 sequences; about 24% appear just once. The ten largest clonotypes hold roughly 0.8% of the sample.

The rearranged chain carries TRBV4-2 and TRBJ1-4, with TRBD1 perhaps the D gene, on 5 matching bases. The clonotype was recovered from a male donor with ankylosing spondylitis. The specimen was blood, either unsorted or a sorted T cell fraction (not recorded which). The CDR3 is CASSPAGPNEKLFF. The sequenced DNA: TGTGCCAGCAGCCCTGCGGGACCTAATGAAAAACTGTTTTTT.